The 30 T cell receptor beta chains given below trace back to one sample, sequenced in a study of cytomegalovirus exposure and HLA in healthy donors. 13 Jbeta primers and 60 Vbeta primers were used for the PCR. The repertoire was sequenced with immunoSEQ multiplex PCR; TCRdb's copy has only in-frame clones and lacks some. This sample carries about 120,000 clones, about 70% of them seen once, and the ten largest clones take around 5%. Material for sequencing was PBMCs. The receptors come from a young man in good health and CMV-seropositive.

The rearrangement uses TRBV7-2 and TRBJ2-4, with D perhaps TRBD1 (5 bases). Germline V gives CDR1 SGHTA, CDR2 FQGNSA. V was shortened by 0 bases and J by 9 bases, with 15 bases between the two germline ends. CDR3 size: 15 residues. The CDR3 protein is CASSLAVDGRGIQYF. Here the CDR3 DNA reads TGTGCCAGCAGCTTAGCTGTGGACGGTAGGGGCATTCAGTACTTC.

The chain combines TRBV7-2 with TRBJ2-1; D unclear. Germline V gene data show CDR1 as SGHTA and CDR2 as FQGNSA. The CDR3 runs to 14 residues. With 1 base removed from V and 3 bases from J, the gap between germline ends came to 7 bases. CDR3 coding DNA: TGTGCCAGCAGCTTAGGGCCCAACTACAATGAGCAGTTCTTC. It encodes CASSLGPNYNEQFF.

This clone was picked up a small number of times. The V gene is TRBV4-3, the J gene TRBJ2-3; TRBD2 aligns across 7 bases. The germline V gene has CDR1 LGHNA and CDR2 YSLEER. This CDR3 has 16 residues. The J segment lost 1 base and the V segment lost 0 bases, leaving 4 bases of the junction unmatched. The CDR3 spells CASSQELAGGTDTQYF. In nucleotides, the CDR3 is TGCGCCAGCAGCCAAGAACTGGCGGGGGGCACAGATACGCAGTATTTT.

CDR3 nucleotide sequence: TGTGCCAGCAGCTTAGTCATTAGCGAGCAGTACTTC. Translating gives CASSLVISEQYF. The rearrangement links TRBV7-9 to TRBJ2-7; D gene ambiguous. Deletions cut 1 base from V and 6 bases from J, with 7 bases between. The CDR3 is made up of 12 amino acids. The germline CDR1 and CDR2 sequences are SEHNR and FQNEAQ (reference sequence).

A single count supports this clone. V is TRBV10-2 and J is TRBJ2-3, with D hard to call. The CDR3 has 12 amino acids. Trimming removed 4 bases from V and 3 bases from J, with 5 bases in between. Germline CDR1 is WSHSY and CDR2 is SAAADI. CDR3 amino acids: CASSARTDTQYF. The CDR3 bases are TGCGCCAGCAGTGCCAGGACAGATACGCAGTATTTT.

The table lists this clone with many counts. The CDR3 DNA reads as TGTGCCAGCAGCTTGGACAGGGACACCGGGGAGCTGTTTTTT. It encodes CASSLDRDTGELFF. This chain links TRBV6-6 with TRBJ2-2; 8 nucleotides align to TRBD1. This CDR3 has 14 amino acids. V dropped 6 bases and J dropped 3; count of bases not matched to a gene: 3. Germline assignment: CDR1 MNHNY and CDR2 SVGAGI (reference sequence).

The CDR3: CATSKGRFGRGRLMNTEAFF. The CDR3 DNA reads as TGTGCCACCAGCAAAGGGCGTTTCGGCAGGGGGCGGCTCATGAACACTGAAGCTTTCTTT. The gene calls are TRBV15 and TRBJ1-1; 8 bases are shared with TRBD1. The CDR3 extends over 20 amino acids. Germline values: CDR1 LNHNV, CDR2 YYDKDF (reference sequence). V shed 4 bases and J 0 bases; nucleotides not matched to a gene: 19. The whole variable domain, remainder taken from reference TRBV15 and TRBJ1-1, is DAMVIQNPRYQVTQFGKPVTLSCSQTLNHNVMYWYQQKSSQAPKLLFHYYDKDFNNEADTPDNFQSRRPNTSFCFLDIRSPGLGDTAMYLCATSKGRFGRGRLMNTEAFFGQGTRLTVV.

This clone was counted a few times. CDR3 loop: CASSWGDSNQPQHF. The DNA of the CDR3 is TGTGCCAGTAGTTGGGGGGATAGCAATCAGCCCCAGCATTTT. The genes are TRBV19 and TRBJ1-5; D may be TRBD1 (5 bases). V lost 5 bases and J lost 0, with 8 bases in between. Looked up from germline, CDR1 is LNHDA and CDR2 is SQIVND (reference sequence). The CDR3 runs 14 residues.

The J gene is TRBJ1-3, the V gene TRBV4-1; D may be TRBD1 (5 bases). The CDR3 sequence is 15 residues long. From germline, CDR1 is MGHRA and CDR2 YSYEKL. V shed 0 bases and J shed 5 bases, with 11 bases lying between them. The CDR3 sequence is CASSQDAQGRNTIYF. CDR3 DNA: TGCGCCAGCAGCCAAGATGCTCAGGGTAGAAACACCATATATTTT.

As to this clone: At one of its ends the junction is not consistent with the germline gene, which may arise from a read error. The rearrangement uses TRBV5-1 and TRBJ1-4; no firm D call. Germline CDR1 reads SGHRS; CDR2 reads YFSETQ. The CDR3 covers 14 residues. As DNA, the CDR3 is TGTGCCAGCAGCTTCAAACAGAGTAATGAAAAACTGTTTTTT. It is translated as CASSFKQSNEKLFF. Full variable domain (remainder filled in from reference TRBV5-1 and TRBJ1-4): KAGVTQTPRYLIKTRGQQVTLSCSPISGHRSVSWYQQTPGQGLQFLFEYFSETQRNKGNFPGRFSGRQFSNSRSEMNVSTLELGDSALYLCASSFKQSNEKLFFGSGTQLSVL.

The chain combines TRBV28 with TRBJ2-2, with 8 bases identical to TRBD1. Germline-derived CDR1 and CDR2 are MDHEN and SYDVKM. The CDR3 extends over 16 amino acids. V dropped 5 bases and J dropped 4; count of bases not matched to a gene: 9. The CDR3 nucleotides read TGTGCCAGCAGTCCACGGACAGGGCGCGGCACCGGGGAGCTGTTTTTT. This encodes CASSPRTGRGTGELFF.

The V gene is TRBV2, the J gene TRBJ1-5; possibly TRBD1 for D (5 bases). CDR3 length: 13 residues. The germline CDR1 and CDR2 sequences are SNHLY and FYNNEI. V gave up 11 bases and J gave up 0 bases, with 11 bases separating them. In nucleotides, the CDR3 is TGTGCCGGGGCCAAAGATAGCAATCAGCCCCAGCATTTT. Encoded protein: CAGAKDSNQPQHF.

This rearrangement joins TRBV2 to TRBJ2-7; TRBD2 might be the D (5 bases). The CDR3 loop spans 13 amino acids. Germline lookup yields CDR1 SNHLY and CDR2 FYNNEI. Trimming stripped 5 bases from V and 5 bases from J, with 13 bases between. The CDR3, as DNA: TGTGCCAGCAGTCCCTTGCCCGGGGACGAGCAGTACTTC. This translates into CASSPLPGDEQYF. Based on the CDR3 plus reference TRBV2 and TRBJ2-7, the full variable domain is EPEVTQTPSHQVTQMGQEVILRCVPISNHLYFYWYRQILGQKVEFLVSFYNNEISEKSEIFDDQFSVERPDGSNFTLKIRSTKLEDSAMYFCASSPLPGDEQYFGPGTRLTVT.

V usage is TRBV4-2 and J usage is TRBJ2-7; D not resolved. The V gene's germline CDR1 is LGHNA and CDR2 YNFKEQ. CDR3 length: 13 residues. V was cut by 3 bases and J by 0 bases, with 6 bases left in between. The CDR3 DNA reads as TGTGCCAGCAGCCACGTTAGCTCCTACGAGCAGTACTTC. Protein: CASSHVSSYEQYF.

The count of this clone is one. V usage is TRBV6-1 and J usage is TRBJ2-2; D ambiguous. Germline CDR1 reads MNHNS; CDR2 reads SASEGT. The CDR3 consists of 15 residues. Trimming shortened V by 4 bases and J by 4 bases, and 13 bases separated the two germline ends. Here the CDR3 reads CASSALRQPTGELFF. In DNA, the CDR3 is TGTGCCAGCAGTGCGTTGAGGCAACCCACCGGGGAGCTGTTTTTT.

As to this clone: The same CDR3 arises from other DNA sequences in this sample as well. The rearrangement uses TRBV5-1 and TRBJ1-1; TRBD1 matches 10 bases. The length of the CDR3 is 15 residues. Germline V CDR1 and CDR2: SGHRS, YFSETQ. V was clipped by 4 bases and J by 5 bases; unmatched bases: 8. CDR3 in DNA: TGCGCCAGCAGCCTCGACGGGACAGGGGAAACTGAAGCTTTCTTT. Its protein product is CASSLDGTGETEAFF. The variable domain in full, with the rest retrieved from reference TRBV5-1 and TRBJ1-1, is KAGVTQTPRYLIKTRGQQVTLSCSPISGHRSVSWYQQTPGQGLQFLFEYFSETQRNKGNFPGRFSGRQFSNSRSEMNVSTLELGDSALYLCASSLDGTGETEAFFGQGTRLTVV.

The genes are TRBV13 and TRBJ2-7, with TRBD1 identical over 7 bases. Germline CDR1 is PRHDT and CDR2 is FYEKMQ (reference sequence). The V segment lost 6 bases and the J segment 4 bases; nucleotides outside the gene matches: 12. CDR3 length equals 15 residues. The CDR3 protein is CASRIMRGLWYEQYF. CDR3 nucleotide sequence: TGTGCCAGCAGGATTATGAGGGGGCTGTGGTACGAGCAGTACTTC.

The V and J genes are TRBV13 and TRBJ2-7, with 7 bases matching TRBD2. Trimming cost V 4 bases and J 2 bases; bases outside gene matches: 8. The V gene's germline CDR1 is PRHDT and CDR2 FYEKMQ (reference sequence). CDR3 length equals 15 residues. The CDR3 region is CASSSAKRGTYEQYF. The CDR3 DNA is TGTGCCAGCAGCTCGGCGAAGCGGGGTACCTACGAGCAGTACTTC.

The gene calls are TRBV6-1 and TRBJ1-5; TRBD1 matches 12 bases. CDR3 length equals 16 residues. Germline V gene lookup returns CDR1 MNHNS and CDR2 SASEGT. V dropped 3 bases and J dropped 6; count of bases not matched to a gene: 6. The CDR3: CASSEGQGAYFQPQHF. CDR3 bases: TGTGCCAGCAGTGAGGGACAGGGGGCGTATTTTCAGCCCCAGCATTTT.

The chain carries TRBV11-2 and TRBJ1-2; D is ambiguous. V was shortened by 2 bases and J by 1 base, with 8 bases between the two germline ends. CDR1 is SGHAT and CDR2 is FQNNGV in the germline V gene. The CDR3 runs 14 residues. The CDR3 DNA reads TGTGCCAGCAGCTTAAGCTATTTTAACTATGGCTACACCTTC. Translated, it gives CASSLSYFNYGYTF.

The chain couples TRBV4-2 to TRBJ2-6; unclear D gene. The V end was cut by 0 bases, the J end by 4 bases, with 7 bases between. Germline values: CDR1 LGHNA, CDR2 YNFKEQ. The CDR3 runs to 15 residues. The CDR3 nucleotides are TGTGCCAGCAGCCAAGAGACTGCCGGGGCCAACGTCCTGACTTTC. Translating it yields CASSQETAGANVLTF.

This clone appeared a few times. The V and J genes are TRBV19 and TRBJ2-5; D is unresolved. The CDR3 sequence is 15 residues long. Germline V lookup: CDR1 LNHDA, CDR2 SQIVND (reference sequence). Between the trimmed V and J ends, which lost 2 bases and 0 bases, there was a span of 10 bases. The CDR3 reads CASSISRLYQETQYF. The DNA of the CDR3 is TGTGCCAGTAGTATATCCAGACTGTACCAAGAGACCCAGTACTTC.

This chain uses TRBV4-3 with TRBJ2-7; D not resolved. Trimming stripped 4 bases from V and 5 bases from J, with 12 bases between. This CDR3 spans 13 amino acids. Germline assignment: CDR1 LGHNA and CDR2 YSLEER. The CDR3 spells CASSPHRTDEQYF. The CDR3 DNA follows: TGCGCCAGCAGCCCTCACAGAACAGACGAGCAGTACTTC.

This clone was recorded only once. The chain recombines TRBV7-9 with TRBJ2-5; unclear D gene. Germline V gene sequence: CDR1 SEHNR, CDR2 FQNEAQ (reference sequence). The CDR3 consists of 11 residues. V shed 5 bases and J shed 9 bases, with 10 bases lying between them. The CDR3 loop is CASSHNSPQYF. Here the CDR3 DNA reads TGTGCCAGCAGCCACAACAGCCCCCAGTACTTC.

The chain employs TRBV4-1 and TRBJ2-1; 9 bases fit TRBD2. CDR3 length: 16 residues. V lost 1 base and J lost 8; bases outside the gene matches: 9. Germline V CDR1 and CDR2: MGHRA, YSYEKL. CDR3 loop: CASSQVGGGGLYEQFF. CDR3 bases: TGCGCCAGCAGCCAAGTAGGCGGGGGGGGTTTGTATGAGCAGTTCTTC.

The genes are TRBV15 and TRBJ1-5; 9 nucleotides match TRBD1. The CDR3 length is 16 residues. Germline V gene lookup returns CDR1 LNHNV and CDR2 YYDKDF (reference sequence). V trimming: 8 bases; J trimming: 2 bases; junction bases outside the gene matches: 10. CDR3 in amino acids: CATDSGTGKGNQPQHF. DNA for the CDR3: TGTGCCACCGATTCCGGGACAGGGAAGGGCAATCAGCCCCAGCATTTT.

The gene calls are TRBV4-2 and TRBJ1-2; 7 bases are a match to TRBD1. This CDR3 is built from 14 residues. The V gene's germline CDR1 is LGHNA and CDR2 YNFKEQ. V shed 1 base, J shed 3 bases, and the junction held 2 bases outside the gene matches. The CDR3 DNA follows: TGTGCCAGCAGCCAAGCAGGGGGTCACTATGGCTACACCTTC. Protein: CASSQAGGHYGYTF.

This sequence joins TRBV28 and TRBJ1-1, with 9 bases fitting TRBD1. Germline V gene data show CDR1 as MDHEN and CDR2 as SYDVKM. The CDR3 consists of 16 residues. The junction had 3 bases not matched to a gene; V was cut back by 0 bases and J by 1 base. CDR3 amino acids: CASSLWGTGKNTEAFF. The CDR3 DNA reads TGTGCCAGCAGTTTATGGGGGACAGGGAAGAACACTGAAGCTTTCTTT.

CDR3 nucleotides: TGTGCCAGCAGCTTAGATTTAGGGGGACATGCTAGCACAGATACGCAGTATTTT. Protein: CASSLDLGGHASTDTQYF. This chain uses TRBV7-9 with TRBJ2-3, with D possibly matching TRBD1 (6 bases). Germline V gives CDR1 SEHNR, CDR2 FQNEAQ (reference sequence). Deletions cut 1 base from V and 0 bases from J, with 17 bases between. CDR3 length: 18 amino acids. The entire variable domain, with the rest obtained from reference TRBV7-9 and TRBJ2-3, is as follows: DTGVSQNPRHKITKRGQNVTFRCDPISEHNRLYWYRQTLGQGPEFLTYFQNEAQLEKSRLLSDRFSAERPKGSFSTLEIQRTEQGDSAMYLCASSLDLGGHASTDTQYFGPGTRLTVL.

The CDR3: CASSDRDRVAKNIQYF. CDR3 sequence (DNA): TGTGCCAGCAGTGACCGGGACAGGGTTGCCAAAAACATTCAGTACTTC. V is TRBV6-1 and J is TRBJ2-4, with 9 bases lining up with TRBD1. The junction had 4 bases not matched to a gene; V was cut back by 3 bases and J by 1 base. The germline gives CDR1 MNHNS, CDR2 SASEGT. The CDR3 spans 16 residues.